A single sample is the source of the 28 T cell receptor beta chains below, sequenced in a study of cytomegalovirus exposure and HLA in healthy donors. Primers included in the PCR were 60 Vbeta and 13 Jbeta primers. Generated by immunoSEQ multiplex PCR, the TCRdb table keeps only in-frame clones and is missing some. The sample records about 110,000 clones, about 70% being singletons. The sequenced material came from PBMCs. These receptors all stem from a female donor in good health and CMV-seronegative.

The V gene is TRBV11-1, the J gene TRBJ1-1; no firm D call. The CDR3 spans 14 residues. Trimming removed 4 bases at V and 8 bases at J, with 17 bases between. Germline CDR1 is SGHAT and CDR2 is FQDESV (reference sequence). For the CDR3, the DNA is TGTGCCAGCAGCTCGCTCCCGGCGGGTGCAGAAGCTTTCTTT. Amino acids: CASSSLPAGAEAFF.

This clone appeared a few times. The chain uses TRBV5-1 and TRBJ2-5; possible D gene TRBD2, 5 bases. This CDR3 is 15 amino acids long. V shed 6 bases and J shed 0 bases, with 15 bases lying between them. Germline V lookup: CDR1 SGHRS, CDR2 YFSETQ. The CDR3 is CASTLDSSYQETQYF. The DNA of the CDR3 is TGCGCCAGCACACTGGACTCCTCGTACCAAGAGACCCAGTACTTC.

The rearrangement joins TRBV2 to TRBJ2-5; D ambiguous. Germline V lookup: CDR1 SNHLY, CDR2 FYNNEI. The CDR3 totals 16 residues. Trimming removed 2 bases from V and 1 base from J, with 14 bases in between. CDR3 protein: CASSESEVLIQETQYF. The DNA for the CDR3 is TGTGCCAGCAGTGAATCCGAGGTACTGATCCAAGAGACCCAGTACTTC. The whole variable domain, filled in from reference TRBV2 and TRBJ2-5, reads EPEVTQTPSHQVTQMGQEVILRCVPISNHLYFYWYRQILGQKVEFLVSFYNNEISEKSEIFDDQFSVERPDGSNFTLKIRSTKLEDSAMYFCASSESEVLIQETQYFGPGTRLLVL.

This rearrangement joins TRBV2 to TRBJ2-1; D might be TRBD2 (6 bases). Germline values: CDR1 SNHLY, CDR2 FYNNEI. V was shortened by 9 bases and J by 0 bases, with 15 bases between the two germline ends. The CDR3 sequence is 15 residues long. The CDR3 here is CASQSRGSSYNEQFF. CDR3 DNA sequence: TGTGCCAGTCAGTCGCGGGGAAGCTCCTACAATGAGCAGTTCTTC. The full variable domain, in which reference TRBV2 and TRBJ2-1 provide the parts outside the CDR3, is EPEVTQTPSHQVTQMGQEVILRCVPISNHLYFYWYRQILGQKVEFLVSFYNNEISEKSEIFDDQFSVERPDGSNFTLKIRSTKLEDSAMYFCASQSRGSSYNEQFFGPGTRLTVL.

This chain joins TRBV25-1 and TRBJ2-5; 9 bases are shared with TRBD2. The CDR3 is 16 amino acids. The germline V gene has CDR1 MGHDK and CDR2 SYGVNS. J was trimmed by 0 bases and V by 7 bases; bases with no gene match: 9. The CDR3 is CASNPGTSRNQETQYF. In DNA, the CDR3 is TGTGCCAGCAACCCCGGGACTAGCAGGAACCAAGAGACCCAGTACTTC.

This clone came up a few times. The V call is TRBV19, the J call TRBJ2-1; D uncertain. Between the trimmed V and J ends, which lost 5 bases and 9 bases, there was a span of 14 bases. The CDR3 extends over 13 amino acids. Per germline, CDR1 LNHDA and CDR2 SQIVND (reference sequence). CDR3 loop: CASSANYLGEQFF. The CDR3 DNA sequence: TGTGCCAGTAGTGCCAATTACCTAGGTGAGCAGTTCTTC.

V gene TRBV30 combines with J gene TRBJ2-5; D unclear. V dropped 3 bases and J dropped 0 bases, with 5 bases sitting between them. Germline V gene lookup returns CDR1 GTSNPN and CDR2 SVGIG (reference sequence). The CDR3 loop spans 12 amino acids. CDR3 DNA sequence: TGTGCCTGGAGCCCCAACCAAGAGACCCAGTACTTC. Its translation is CAWSPNQETQYF.

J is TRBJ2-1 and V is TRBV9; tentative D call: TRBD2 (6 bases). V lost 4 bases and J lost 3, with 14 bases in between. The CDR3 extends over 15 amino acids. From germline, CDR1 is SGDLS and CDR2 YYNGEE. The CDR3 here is CASSFSGSGYNEQFF. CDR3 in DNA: TGTGCCAGCAGCTTCAGCGGGTCGGGCTACAATGAGCAGTTCTTC.

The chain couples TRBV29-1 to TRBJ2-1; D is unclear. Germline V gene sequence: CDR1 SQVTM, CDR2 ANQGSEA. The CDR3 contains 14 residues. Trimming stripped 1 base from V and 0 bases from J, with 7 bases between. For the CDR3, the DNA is TGCAGCGTTGAAGGTTTAGTCTCCTACAATGAGCAGTTCTTC. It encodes CSVEGLVSYNEQFF.

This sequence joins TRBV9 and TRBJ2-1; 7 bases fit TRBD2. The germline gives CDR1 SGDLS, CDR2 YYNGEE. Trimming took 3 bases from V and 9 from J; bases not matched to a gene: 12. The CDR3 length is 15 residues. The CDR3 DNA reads TGTGCCAGCAGCGCTCGGGACTACCCCCTTGGTGAGCAGTTCTTC. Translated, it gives CASSARDYPLGEQFF.

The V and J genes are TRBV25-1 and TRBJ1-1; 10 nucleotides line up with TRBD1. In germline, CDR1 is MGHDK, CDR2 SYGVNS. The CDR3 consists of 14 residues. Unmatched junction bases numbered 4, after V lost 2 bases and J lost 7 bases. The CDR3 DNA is TGTGCCAGCAGTGAAAGGACAGGGGGTGTTGAAGCTTTCTTT. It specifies CASSERTGGVEAFF.

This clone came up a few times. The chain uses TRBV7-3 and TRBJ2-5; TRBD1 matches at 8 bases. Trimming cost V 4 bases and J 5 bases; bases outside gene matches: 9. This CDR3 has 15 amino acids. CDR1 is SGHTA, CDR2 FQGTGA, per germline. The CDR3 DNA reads TGTGCCAGCAGCTCGATCCAGGGGGCTGGGGAGACCCAGTACTTC. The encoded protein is CASSSIQGAGETQYF.

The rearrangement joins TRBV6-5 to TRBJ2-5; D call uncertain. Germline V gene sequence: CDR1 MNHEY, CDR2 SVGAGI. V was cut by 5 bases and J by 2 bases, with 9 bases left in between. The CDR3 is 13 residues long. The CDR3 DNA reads TGTGCCAGCAGTCAAATACTGCAAGAGACCCAGTACTTC. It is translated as CASSQILQETQYF.

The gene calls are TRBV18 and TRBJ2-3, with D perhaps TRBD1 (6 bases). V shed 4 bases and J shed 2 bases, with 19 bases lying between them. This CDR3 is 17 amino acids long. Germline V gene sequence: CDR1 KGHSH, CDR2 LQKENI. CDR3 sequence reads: CASSRGPLTGYTDTQYF. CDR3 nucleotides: TGTGCCAGCTCACGCGGACCATTGACAGGATACACAGATACGCAGTATTTT. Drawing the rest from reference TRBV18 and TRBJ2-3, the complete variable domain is NAGVMQNPRHLVRRRGQEARLRCSPMKGHSHVYWYRQLPEEGLKFMVYLQKENIIDESGMPKERFSAEFPKEGPSILRIQQVVRGDSAAYFCASSRGPLTGYTDTQYFGPGTRLTVL.

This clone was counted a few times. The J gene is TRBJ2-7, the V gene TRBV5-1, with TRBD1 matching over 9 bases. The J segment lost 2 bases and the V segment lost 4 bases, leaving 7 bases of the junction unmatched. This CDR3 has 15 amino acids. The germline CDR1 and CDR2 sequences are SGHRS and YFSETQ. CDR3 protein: CASSLDTGGPYEQYF. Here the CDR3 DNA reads TGCGCCAGCAGCCTAGACACAGGGGGCCCCTACGAGCAGTACTTC.

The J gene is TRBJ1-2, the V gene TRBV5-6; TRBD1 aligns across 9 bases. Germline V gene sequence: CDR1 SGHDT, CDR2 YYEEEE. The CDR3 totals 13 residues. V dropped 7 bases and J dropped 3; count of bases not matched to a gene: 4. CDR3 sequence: CASARDRDYGYTF. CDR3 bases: TGTGCCAGCGCCAGGGACAGGGACTATGGCTACACCTTC.

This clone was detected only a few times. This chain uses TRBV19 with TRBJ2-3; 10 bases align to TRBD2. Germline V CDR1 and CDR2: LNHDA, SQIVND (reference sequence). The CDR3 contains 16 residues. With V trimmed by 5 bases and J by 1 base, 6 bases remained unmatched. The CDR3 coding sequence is TGTGCCAGTAGTGGGGCTAGCGGGAGTCGCACAGATACGCAGTATTTT. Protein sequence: CASSGASGSRTDTQYF.

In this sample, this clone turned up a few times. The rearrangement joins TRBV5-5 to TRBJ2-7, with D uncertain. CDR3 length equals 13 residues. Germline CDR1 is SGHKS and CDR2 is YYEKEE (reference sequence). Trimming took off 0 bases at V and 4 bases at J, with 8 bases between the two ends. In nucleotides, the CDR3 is TGTGCCAGCAGCTTGGTGGCAAGATACGAGCAGTACTTC. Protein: CASSLVARYEQYF.

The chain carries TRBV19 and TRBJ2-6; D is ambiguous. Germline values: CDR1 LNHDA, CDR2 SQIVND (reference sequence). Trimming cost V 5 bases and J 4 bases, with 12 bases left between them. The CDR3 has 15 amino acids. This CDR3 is CASSQTVTGANVLTF. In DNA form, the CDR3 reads TGTGCCAGTAGTCAAACAGTCACCGGGGCCAACGTCCTGACTTTC. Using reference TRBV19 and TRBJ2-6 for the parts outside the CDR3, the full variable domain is DGGITQSPKYLFRKEGQNVTLSCEQNLNHDAMYWYRQDPGQGLRLIYYSQIVNDFQKGDIAEGYSVSREKKESFPLTVTSAQKNPTAFYLCASSQTVTGANVLTFGAGSRLTVL.

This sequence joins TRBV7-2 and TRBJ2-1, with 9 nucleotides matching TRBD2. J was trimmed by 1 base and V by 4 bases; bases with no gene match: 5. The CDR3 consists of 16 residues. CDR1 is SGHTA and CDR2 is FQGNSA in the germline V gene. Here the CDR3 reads CASSSLAGASYNEQFF. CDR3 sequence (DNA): TGTGCCAGCAGCTCCTTAGCGGGAGCGTCCTACAATGAGCAGTTCTTC. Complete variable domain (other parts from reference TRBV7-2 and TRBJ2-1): GAGVSQSPSNKVTEKGKDVELRCDPISGHTALYWYRQSLGQGLEFLIYFQGNSAPDKSGLPSDRFSAERTGGSVSTLTIQRTQQEDSAVYLCASSSLAGASYNEQFFGPGTRLTVL.

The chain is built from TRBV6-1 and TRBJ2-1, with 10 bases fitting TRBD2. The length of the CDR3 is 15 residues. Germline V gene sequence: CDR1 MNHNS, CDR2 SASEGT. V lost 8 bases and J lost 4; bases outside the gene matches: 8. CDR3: CASGPSSGRYNEQFF. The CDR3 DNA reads TGTGCCAGCGGCCCCAGTAGCGGGAGGTACAATGAGCAGTTCTTC.

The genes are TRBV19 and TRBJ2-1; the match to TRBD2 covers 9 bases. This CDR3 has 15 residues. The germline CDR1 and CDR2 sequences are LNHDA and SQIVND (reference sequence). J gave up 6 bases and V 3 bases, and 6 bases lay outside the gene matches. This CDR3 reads CASSMVGLALNEQFF. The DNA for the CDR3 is TGTGCCAGTAGTATGGTGGGACTAGCTCTCAATGAGCAGTTCTTC.

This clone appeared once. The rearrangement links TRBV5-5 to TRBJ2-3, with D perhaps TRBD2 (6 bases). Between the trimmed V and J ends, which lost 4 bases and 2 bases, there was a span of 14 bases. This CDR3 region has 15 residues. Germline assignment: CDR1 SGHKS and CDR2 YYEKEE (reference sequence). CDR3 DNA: TGTGCCAGCAGCCCCGGGAGCTTCCCCACAGATACGCAGTATTTT. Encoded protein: CASSPGSFPTDTQYF.

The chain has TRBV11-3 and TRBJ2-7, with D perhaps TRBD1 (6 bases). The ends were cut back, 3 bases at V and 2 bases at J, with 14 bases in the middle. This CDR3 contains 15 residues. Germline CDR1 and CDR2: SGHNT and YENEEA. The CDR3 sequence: CASSFAGQGPYEQYF. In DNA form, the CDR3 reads TGTGCCAGCAGCTTTGCCGGGCAGGGGCCCTACGAGCAGTACTTC.

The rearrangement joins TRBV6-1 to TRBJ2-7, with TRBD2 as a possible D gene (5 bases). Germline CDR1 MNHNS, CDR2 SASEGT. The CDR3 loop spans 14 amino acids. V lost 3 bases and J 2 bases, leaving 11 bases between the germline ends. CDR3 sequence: CASSERGPPYEQYF. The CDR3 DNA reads TGTGCCAGCAGTGAGAGAGGGCCCCCCTACGAGCAGTACTTC.

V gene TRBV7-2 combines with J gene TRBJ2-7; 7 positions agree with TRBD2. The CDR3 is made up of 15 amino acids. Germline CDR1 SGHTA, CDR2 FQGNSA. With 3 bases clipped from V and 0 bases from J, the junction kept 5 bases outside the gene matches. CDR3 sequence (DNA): TGTGCCAGCAGCTTCACTAGCGACCTCTCCTACGAGCAGTACTTC. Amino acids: CASSFTSDLSYEQYF.

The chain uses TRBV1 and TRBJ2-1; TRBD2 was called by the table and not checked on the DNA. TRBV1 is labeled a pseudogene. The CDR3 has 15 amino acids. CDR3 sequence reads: CTSSQEKLAGGEQFF. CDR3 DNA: TGCACCAGCAGCCAAGAAAAACTAGCGGGAGGTGAGCAGTTCTTC.

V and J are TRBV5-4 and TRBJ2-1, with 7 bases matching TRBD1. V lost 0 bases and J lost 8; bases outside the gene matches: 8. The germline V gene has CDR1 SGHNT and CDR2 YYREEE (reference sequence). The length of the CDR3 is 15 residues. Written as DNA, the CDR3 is TGTGCCAGCAGCTTGGAGGGGGCCCTAGGGGATGAGCAGTTCTTC. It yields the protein CASSLEGALGDEQFF.